This T cell receptor beta chain emerged from a study of control samples from healthy donors and cancer patients. The CDR3 has 15 amino acids. Germline CDR1 and CDR2: KGHSH and LQKENI. With 3 bases clipped from V and 6 bases from J, the junction kept 8 bases outside the gene matches. Using immunoSEQ multiplex PCR, the repertoire was profiled, and TCRdb retains in-frame clones only, with some absent. This sample has 40,000 to 60,000 clones, with 80% to 90% found just once. The source material was PBMCs. The sequence was collected from a woman aged 45-65 years with lung cancer. This chain links TRBV18 with TRBJ1-2; TRBD1 aligns across 9 bases. This chain's CDR3 is CASSPQRTGDNGYTF. CDR3 coding DNA: TGTGCCAGCTCACCCCAACGGACAGGGGATAATGGCTACACCTTC.